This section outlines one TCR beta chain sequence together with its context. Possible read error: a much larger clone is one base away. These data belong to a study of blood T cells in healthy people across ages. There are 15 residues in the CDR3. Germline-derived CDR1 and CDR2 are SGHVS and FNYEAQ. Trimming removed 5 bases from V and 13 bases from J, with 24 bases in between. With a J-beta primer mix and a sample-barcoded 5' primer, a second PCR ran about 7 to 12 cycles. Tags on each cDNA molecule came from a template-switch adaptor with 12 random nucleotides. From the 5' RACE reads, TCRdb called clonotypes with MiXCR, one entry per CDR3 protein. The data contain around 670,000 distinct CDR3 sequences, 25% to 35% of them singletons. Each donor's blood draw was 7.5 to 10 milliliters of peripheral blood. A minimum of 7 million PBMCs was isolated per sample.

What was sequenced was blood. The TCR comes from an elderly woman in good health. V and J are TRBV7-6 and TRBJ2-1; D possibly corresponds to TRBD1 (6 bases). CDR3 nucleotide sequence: TGTGCCAGCAGCCGACCAGGGGTCGGCCAAGAGACCCAGTTCTTC. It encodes CASSRPGVGQETQFF. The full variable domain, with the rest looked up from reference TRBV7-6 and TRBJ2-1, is GAGVSQSPRYKVTKRGQDVALRCDPISGHVSLYWYRQALGQGPEFLTYFNYEAQQDKSGLPNDRFSAERPEGSISTLTIQRTEQRDSAMYRCASSRPGVGQETQFFGPGTRLTVL.